The sequence of this TCR beta chain was determined in a study of blood T cell repertoires in COVID-19. Looking at the study overall: The study drew acute and convalescent COVID-19 samples from the United States, Italy and Spain. PBMCs, B-cell-depleted T cells, or T cells provided the cDNA or gDNA that made up the material.

This clone appeared a single time. The CDR3 runs 16 residues. CDR1 and CDR2 (germline): SGHVS, FQNEAQ. Trimming removed 4 bases from V and 1 base from J; junction bases left unmatched: 8. Study processing details: Estimation of nucleated cell counts relied on the amplification of reference gene primers. The data were produced by immunoSEQ multiplex PCR, yet TCRdb's version contains in-frame clones alone and is incomplete. V and J calls and clone size are given by that table; D and trimming were obtained from the DNA. The sample carries about 130,000 clones, about four fifths recorded once. This chain links TRBV7-8 with TRBJ2-3; 7 nucleotides line up with TRBD2. The sequencing input was peripheral blood. This receptor was identified in a woman of 80 years or more with acute or convalescent COVID-19. The CDR3 coding sequence is TGTGCCAGCAGCTCAGAGCGGGGACCCCGCACAGATACGCAGTATTTT. It encodes CASSSERGPRTDTQYF.